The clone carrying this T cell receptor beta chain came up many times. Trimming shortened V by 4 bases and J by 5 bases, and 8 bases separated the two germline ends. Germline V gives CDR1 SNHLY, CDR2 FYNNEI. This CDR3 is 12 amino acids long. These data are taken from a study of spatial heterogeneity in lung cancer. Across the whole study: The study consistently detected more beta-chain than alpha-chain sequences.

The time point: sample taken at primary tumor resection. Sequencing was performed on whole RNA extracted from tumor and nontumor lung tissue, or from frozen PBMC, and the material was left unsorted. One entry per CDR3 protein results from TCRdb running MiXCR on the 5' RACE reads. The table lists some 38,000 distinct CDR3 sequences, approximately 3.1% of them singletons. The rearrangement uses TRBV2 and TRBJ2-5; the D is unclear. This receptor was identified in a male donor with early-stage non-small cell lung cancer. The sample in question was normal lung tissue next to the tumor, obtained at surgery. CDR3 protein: CASSAPKETQYF. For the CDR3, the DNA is TGTGCCAGCAGTGCCCCTAAGGAGACCCAGTACTTC.